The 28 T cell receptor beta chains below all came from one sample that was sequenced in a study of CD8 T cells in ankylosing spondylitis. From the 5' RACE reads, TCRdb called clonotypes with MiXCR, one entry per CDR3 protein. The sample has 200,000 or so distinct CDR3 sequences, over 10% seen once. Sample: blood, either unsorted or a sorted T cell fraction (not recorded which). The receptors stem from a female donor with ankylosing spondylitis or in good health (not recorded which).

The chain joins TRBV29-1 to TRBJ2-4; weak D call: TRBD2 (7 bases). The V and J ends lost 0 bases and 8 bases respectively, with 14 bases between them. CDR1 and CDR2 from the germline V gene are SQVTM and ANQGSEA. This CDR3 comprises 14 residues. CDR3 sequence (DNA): TGCAGCGTTGAAGATCACGGGGGGCAGGACATTCAGTACTTC. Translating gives CSVEDHGGQDIQYF.

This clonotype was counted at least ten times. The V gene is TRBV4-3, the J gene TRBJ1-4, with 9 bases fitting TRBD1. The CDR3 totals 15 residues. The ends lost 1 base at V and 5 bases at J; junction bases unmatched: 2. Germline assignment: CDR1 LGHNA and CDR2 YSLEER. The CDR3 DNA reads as TGCGCCAGCAGCCAAGCGGGACAGGGAAATGAAAAACTGTTTTTT. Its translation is CASSQAGQGNEKLFF.

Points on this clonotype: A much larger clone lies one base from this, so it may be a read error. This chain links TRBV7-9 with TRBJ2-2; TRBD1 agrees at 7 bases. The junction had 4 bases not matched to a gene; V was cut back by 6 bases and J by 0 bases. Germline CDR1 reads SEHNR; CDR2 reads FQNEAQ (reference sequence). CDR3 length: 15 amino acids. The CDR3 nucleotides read TGTGCCAGCAGGCTAGGGACAGCGAACACCGGGGAGCTGTTTTTT. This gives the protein CASRLGTANTGELFF.

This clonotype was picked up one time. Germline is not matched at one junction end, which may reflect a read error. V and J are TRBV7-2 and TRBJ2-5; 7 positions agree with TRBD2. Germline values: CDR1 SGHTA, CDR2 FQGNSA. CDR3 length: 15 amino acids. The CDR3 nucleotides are TGTGCCACCAGCTTTGGGGGAGGGGAGGCAGAGACCCAGTACTTC. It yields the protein CATSFGGGEAETQYF. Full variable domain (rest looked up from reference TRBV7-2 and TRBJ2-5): GAGVSQSPSNKVTEKGKDVELRCDPISGHTALYWYRQSLGQGLEFLIYFQGNSAPDKSGLPSDRFSAERTGGSVSTLTIQRTQQEDSAVYLCATSFGGGEAETQYFGPGTRLLVL.

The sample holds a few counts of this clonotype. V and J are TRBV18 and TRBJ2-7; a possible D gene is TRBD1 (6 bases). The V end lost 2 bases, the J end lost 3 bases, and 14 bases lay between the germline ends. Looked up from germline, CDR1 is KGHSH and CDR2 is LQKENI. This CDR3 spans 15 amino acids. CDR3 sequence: CASSPGTGKGYEQYF. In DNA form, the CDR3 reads TGTGCCAGCTCACCAGGAACAGGGAAAGGCTACGAGCAGTACTTC.

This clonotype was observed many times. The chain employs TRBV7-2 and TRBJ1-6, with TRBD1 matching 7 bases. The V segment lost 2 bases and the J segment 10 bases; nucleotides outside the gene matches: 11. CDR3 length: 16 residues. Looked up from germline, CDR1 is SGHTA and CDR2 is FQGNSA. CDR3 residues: CASSLNQDRTLSPLHF. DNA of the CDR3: TGTGCCAGCAGCTTAAACCAGGACAGGACTCTGTCACCCCTCCACTTT. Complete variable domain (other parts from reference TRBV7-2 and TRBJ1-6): GAGVSQSPSNKVTEKGKDVELRCDPISGHTALYWYRQSLGQGLEFLIYFQGNSAPDKSGLPSDRFSAERTGGSVSTLTIQRTQQEDSAVYLCASSLNQDRTLSPLHFGNGTRLTVT.

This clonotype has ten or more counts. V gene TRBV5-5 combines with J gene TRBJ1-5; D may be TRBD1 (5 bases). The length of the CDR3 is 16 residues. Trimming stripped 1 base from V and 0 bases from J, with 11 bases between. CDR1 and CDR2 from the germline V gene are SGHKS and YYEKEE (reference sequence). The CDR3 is CASSLLGGDSNQPQHF. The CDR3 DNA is TGTGCCAGCAGCTTGTTGGGGGGAGATAGCAATCAGCCCCAGCATTTT.

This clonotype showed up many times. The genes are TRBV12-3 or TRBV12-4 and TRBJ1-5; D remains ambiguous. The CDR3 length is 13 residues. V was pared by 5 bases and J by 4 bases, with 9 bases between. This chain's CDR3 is CASSRYTNQPQHF. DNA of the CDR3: TGTGCCAGCAGTAGATACACGAATCAGCCCCAGCATTTT.

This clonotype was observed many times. CDR3 residues: CASSARSGTSDTQYF. DNA of the CDR3: TGTGCCAGCAGTGCCCGTAGCGGGACGTCAGATACGCAGTATTTT. This chain uses TRBV2 with TRBJ2-3; 8 bases map to TRBD2. This CDR3 is built from 15 residues. The germline V gene encodes CDR1 SNHLY and CDR2 FYNNEI. Germline trimming cut 4 bases from V and 4 bases from J; bases unmatched to any gene: 7.

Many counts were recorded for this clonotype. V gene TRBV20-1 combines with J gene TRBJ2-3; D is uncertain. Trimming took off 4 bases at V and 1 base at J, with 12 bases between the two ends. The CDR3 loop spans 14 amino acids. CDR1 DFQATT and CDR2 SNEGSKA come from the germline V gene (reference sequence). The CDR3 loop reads CSAKIPRGTDTQYF. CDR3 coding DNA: TGCAGTGCTAAGATACCGCGAGGCACAGATACGCAGTATTTT.

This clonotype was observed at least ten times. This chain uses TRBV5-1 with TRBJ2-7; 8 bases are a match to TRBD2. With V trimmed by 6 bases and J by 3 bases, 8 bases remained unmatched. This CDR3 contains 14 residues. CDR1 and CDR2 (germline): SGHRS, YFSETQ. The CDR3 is CASTLGAGGYEQYF. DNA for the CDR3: TGCGCCAGCACCCTCGGGGCGGGAGGCTACGAGCAGTACTTC.

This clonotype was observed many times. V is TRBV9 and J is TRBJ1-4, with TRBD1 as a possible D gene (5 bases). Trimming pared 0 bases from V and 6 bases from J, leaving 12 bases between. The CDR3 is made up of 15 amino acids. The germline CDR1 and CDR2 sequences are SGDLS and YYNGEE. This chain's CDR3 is CASSVGQGEDEKLFF. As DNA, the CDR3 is TGTGCCAGCAGCGTAGGCCAGGGAGAGGATGAAAAACTGTTTTTT.

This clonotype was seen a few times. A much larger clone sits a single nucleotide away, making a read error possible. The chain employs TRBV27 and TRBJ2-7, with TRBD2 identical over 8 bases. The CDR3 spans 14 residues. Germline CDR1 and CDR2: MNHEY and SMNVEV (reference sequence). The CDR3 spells CASSLGTSTYEQCF. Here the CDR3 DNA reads TGTGCCAGCAGTCTTGGGACTAGTACTTACGAGCAGTGCTTC.

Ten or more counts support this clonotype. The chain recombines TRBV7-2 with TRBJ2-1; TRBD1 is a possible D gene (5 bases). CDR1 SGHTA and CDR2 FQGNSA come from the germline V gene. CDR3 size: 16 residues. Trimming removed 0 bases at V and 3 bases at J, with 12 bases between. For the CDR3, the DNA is TGTGCCAGCAGCTTAGCTAGGGCAGGGCTCTACAATGAGCAGTTCTTC. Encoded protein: CASSLARAGLYNEQFF.

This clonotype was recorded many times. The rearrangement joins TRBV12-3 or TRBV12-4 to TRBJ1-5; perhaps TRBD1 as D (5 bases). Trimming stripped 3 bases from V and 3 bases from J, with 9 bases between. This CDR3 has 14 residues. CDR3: CASSFQGSNQPQHF. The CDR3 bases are TGTGCCAGCAGTTTTCAGGGATCCAATCAGCCCCAGCATTTT.

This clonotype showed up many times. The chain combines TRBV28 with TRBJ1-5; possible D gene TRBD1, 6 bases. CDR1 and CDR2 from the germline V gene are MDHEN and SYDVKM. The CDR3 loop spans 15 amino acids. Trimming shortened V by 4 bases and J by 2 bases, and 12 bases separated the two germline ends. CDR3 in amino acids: CASSWGAEGNQPQHF. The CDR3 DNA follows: TGTGCCAGCAGTTGGGGGGCGGAGGGCAATCAGCCCCAGCATTTT.

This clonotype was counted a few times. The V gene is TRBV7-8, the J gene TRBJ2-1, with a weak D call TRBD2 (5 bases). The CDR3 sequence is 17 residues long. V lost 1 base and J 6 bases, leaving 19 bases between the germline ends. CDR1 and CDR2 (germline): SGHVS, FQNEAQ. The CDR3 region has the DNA TGTGCCAGCAGCTTAGGAGGTAGCGTGAGGAGAGCCAATGAGCAGTTCTTC. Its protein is CASSLGGSVRRANEQFF.

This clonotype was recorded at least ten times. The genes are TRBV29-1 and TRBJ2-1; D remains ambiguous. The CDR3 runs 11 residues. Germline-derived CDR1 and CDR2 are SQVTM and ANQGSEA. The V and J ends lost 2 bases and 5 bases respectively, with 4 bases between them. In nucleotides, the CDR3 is TGCAGCGTTGAAAGGGACAATGAGCAGTTCTTC. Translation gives CSVERDNEQFF.

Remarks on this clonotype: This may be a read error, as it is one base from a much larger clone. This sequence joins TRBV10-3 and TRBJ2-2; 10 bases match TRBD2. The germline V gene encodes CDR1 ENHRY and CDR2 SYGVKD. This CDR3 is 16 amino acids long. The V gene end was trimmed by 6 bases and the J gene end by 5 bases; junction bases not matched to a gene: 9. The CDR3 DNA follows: TGTGCCATCAGCGCATTGACTAGCGGGCAAACCGGGGAGCTGTTTTTT. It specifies CAISALTSGQTGELFF.

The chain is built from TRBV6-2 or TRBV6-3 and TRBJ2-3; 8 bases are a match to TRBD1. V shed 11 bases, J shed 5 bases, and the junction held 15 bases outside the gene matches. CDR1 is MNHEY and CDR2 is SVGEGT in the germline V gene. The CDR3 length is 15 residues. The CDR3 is CAGKRSTGDGDTQYF. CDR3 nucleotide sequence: TGTGCCGGCAAGAGATCGACAGGGGATGGAGATACGCAGTATTTT.

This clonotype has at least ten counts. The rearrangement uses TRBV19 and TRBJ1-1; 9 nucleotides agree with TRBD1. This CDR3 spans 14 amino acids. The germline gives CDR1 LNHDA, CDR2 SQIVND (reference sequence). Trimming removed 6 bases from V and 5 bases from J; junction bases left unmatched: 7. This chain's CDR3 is CASRVQGAKTEAFF. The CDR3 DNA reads TGTGCCAGTAGGGTACAGGGGGCAAAGACTGAAGCTTTCTTT.

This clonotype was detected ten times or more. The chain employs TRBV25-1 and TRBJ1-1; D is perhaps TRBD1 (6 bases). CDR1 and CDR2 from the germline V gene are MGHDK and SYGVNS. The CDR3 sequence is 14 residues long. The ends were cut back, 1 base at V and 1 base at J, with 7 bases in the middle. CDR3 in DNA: TGTGCCAGCAGTGAATGGGGACAGAACACTGAAGCTTTCTTT. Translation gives CASSEWGQNTEAFF.

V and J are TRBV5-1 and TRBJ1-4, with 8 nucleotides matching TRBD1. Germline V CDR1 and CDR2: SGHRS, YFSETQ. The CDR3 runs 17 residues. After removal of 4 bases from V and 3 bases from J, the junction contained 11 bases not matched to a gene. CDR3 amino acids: CASSPWTGRISNEKLFF. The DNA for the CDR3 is TGCGCCAGCAGCCCATGGACAGGGAGAATCTCTAATGAAAAACTGTTTTTT.

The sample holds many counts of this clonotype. CDR3 DNA: TGTGCCAGCAGCGCACTCCCGGGACTACTAAACAATGAGCAGTTCTTC. It is translated as CASSALPGLLNNEQFF. The chain combines TRBV9 with TRBJ2-1, with TRBD2 identical over 7 bases. Looked up from germline, CDR1 is SGDLS and CDR2 is YYNGEE. V dropped 3 bases and J dropped 5; count of bases not matched to a gene: 11. The CDR3 runs to 16 residues.

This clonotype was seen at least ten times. CDR3 DNA: TGCAGTGCCCCGAGTTGGGCTAGCGGACAAGAGACCCAGTACTTC. The encoded protein is CSAPSWASGQETQYF. The V and J genes are TRBV20-1 and TRBJ2-5; 7 bases fit TRBD2. CDR1 is DFQATT and CDR2 is SNEGSKA in the germline V gene (reference sequence). Trimming at V came to 6 bases and at J to 2 bases, leaving 12 bases not matched to a gene. CDR3 length equals 15 residues.

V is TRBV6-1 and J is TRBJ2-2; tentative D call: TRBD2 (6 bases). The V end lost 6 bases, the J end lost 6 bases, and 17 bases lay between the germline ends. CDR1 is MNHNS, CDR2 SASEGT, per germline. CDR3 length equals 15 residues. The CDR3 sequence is CASRGEREIPGELFF. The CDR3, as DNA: TGTGCCAGCAGGGGCGAACGGGAGATTCCCGGGGAGCTGTTTTTT.

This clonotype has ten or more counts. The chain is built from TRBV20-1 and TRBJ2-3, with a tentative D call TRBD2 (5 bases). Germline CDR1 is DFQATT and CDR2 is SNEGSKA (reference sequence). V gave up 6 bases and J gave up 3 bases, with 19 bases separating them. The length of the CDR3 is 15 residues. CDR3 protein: CSAQKRLEGTDTQYF. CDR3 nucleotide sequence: TGCAGTGCCCAAAAGCGGTTGGAAGGGACAGATACGCAGTATTTT.

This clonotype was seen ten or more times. The CDR3 reads CSVVVLAGDSEQYF. DNA of the CDR3: TGCAGCGTTGTTGTACTAGCGGGAGATAGCGAGCAGTACTTC. The V call is TRBV29-1, the J call TRBJ2-7; 11 nucleotides line up with TRBD2. The CDR3 contains 14 residues. Germline V gene lookup returns CDR1 SQVTM and CDR2 ANQGSEA. With V trimmed by 4 bases and J by 6 bases, 8 bases remained unmatched.